The source of this T cell receptor (beta chain) is a study of cytomegalovirus exposure and HLA in healthy donors. Whole-study findings and limits: Differences between HLA loci emerged in a later analysis of TCR association rates, with DRB1 most and HLA-C fewest.

As for this clone: The target antigen is unknown.

In the PCR, 60 Vbeta and 13 Jbeta primers were used. Produced via immunoSEQ multiplex PCR; TCRdb's table is partial and in-frame only. The sample table sets out roughly 200,000 clones. The CDR3 length is 15 residues. Germline V gene data show CDR1 as SEHNR and CDR2 as FQNEAQ (reference sequence). Losses at the gene ends were 3 bases for V and 3 bases for J; bases not matched to a gene: 5. This TCR came from a girl aged 2-10 years in good health and CMV-seropositive. Sequencing used PBMCs. This sequence joins TRBV7-9 and TRBJ2-3; 8 nucleotides match TRBD1. Here the CDR3 reads CASSFRQGATDTQYF. The CDR3 region has the DNA TGTGCCAGCAGCTTTCGCCAGGGGGCAACAGATACGCAGTATTTT.